This TCR beta chain was recovered during a study of identical twins. Findings and caveats of the study: Sharing of beta out-of-frame sequences by twins showed a weaker excess. Models underestimated TCR alpha sharing (out-of-frame) in monozygotic twins.

The authors used template switching to add a universal primer site and gave cDNA unique molecular identifiers. TCRdb passed the 5' RACE reads through MiXCR, listing each CDR3 protein once. The sample lists fewer than 650,000 distinct CDR3 sequences; about 7% were seen once. With 6 bases clipped from V and 2 bases from J, the junction kept 6 bases outside the gene matches. The CDR3 length is 14 residues. The germline V gene encodes CDR1 MGHRA and CDR2 YSYEKL. Regarding this clonotype: As yet, its antigen is unknown.

This sample also appeared in a second study, on yellow fever vaccine responses in identical twins. As reported in that work: Twins' T cell vaccine responses reportedly looked partly convergent, partly personalized.

The sequenced material came from PBMCs. V gene TRBV4-1 combines with J gene TRBJ2-7; 8 bases line up with TRBD2. The source of this sequence is a woman under 30 in good health. The CDR3 coding sequence is TGCGCCAGCAGTCAATTAGCGGGACCCTACGAGCAGTACTTC. It yields the protein CASSQLAGPYEQYF.